The TCR beta chain under discussion was sequenced for a study of blood T cells in healthy people across ages (dated by TCRdb to the mid-2010s). Regarding the complete study: In model experiments, template switching captured roughly one uniquely barcoded TCR beta cDNA molecule for every two T cells. The donors were split into four age groups: young (average around 15 years), middle-aged (39), aged (62) and long-lived (about 82). To avoid experimental bias, donors of different ages were randomly spread across the sequencing lanes. Two additional independent replicas of 1 million unique cDNA reads from the same blood draw were analyzed for two donors (one aged 18 to 30 and one aged 80 or older). To track age-related changes in TCR beta repertoire diversity, the study relied on deep sequencing normalized with unique cDNA molecular identifiers. The study at large found these results: Since profiling was done on bulk unsorted PBMCs, naive and antigen-experienced compartments could not be conclusively compared. Because the CMV infection status of the donors was unknown, age-related changes in expanded clonotypes may potentially have been confounded. Estimates of total diversity from one million sequenced T cells were regarded as lower bounds and underestimates. Compared with the aged group, the long-lived group had more naive CD4+ T cells, fewer expanded clones and increased TCR diversity, suggesting age selection. Observed TCR beta diversity per million T cells fell roughly linearly with age, and a significant reduction was already apparent by age around 36. There was a strong correlation between observed TCR beta diversity and the percentage of naive T cells measured by flow cytometry.

Library method: 5' RACE. Data came from an Illumina HiSeq 2500. A second PCR of about 7 to 12 cycles was run with a J-beta primer mix and a sample-barcoded 5' primer. A template-switch 5' adaptor carrying 12 random nucleotides introduced a unique molecular identifier onto each TCR beta cDNA molecule. Each sample yielded at least 2.5 million CDR3-containing paired-end reads. All of the RNA was converted into first-strand cDNA using the Mint cDNA synthesis kit, with a TRBC-specific oligonucleotide serving as the primer. All cDNA was treated with uracil-DNA glycosylase and then went through a first 18-cycle PCR with the universal primers M1SS and BC2_uni_R. The authors processed their data as follows. For normalization, 1 million high-quality reads, each with a distinct molecular identifier, were randomly selected from each sample. Instead of being binned into consensus sequences, reads that shared molecular identifiers were thrown out. CDR3 identification, clonotype clustering and error correction used MiTCR with a Q25 quality threshold and the strictest error-elimination algorithm. A nonparametric unseen species model using Euler transformation provided a lower-bound estimate of total TCR beta diversity. TCRdb passed the public sequencing reads through fastp at Q25 and MiXCR, retaining productive beta sequences. Rows are unified per CDR3 protein, each entry keeping the most common DNA and genes. These V and J calls are TCRdb output, not the study's own analysis. The sample records approximately 1.5 million distinct CDR3 sequences, roughly 30% of which are singletons. Together, the top ten hold 10% to 12% of the sample.

As to this clonotype: The antigen it recognizes is unknown. It has no much larger one-base neighbor in the sample; base qualities were not kept.

The roughly 39 donors, aged about 6 to 100 years, were systemically healthy Caucasian individuals from Russia. Roughly 9.5 milliliters of peripheral blood were drawn from each donor into EDTA-treated Vacutainer tubes. Ficoll-Paque density-gradient centrifugation was used to isolate PBMCs, with at least 7 million per sample. Total RNA was extracted from PBMCs with Trizol reagent, with at least 5.5 micrograms obtained per sample. The percentages of naive CD45RAhigh/CD27high T cells were determined by flow cytometry on a PBMC aliquot from every donor. The sequence was obtained from a woman aged 25 to 45 in good health. Material for sequencing was blood.

Here is the DNA: TGTGCCAGCAGTGAACTGCTCGGGGACCCTAACAATGAGCAGTTCTTC. This gives the protein CASSELLGDPNNEQFF. The rearrangement combines TRBV12-3 or TRBV12-4 with TRBJ2-1; the D element could tentatively be TRBD1 or TRBD2, as 5 bases agree for each. V sheds 5 bases and J sheds 5 bases, leaving 19 bases between their ends. The CDR3 numbers 16 residues from cysteine through phenylalanine. The retained sequence is limited to the CDR3, 48 bases, with the frame set at the first base.